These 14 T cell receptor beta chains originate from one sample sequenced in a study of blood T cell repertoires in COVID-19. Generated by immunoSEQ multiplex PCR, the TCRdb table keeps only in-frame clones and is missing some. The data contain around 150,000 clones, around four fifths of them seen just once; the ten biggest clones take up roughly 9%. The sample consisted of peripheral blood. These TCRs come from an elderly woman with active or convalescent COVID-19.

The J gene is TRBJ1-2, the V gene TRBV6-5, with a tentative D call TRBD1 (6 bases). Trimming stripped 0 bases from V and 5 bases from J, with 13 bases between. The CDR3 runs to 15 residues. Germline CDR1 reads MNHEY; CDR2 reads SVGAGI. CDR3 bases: TGTGCCAGCAGTTACTCCACAGGGCCACTTTATGGCTACACCTTC. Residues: CASSYSTGPLYGYTF.

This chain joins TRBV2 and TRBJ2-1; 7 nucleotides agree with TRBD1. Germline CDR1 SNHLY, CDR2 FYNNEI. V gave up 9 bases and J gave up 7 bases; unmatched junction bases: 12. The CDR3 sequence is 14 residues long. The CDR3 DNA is TGTGCCAGTCGACAGGGCGAGAACGAGAATGAGCAGTTCTTC. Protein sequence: CASRQGENENEQFF.

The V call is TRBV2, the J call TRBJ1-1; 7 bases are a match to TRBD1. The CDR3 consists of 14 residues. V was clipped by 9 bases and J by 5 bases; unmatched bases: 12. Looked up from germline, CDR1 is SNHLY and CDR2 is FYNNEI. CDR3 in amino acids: CARSTQGGRTEAFF. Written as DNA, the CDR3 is TGTGCCAGATCGACCCAAGGGGGCAGAACTGAAGCTTTCTTT.

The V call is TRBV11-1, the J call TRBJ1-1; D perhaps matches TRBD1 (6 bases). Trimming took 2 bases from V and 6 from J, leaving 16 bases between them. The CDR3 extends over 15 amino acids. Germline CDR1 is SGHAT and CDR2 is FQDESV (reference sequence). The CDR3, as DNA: TGTGCCAGCAGCTTAAACCAGGGGCAGGTAGCTGAAGCTTTCTTT. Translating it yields CASSLNQGQVAEAFF.

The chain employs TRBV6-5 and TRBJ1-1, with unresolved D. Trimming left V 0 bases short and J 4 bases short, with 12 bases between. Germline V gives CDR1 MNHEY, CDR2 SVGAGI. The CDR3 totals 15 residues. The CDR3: CASSYSAVPATEAFF. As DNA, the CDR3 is TGTGCCAGCAGTTACTCGGCCGTTCCTGCCACTGAAGCTTTCTTT.

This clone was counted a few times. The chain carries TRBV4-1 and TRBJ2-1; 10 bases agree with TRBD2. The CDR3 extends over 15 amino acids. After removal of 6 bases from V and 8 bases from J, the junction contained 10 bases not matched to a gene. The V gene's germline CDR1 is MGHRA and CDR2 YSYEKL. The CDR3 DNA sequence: TGCGCCAGCAGACGAACTAGCGGGACTTTAGATGAGCAGTTCTTC. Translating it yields CASRRTSGTLDEQFF.

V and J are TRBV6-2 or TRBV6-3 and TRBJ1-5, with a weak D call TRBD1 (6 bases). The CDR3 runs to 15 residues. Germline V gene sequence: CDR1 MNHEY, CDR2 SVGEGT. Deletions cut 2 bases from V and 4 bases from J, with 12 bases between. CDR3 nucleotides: TGTGCCAGCAGTTACCTTGGGACACTTAATCAGCCCCAGCATTTT. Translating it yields CASSYLGTLNQPQHF.

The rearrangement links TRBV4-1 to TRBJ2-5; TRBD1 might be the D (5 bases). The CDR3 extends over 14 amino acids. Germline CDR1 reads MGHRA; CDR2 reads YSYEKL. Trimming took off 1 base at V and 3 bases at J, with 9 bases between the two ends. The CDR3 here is CASSQGQPKETQYF. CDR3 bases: TGCGCCAGCAGCCAAGGACAGCCCAAAGAGACCCAGTACTTC.

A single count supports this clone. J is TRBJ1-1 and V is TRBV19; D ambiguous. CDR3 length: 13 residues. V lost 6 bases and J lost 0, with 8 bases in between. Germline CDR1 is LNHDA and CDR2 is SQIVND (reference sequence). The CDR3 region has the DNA TGTGCCAGTAGGCGTCCCATGAACACTGAAGCTTTCTTT. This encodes CASRRPMNTEAFF.

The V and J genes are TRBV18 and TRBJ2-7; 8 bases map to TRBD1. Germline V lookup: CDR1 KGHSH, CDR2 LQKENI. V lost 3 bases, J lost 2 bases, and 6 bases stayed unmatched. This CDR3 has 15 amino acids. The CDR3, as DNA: TGTGCCAGCTCACCTAGACAGGGGAACACCTACGAGCAGTACTTC. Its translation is CASSPRQGNTYEQYF. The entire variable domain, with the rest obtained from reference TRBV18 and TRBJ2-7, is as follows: NAGVMQNPRHLVRRRGQEARLRCSPMKGHSHVYWYRQLPEEGLKFMVYLQKENIIDESGMPKERFSAEFPKEGPSILRIQQVVRGDSAAYFCASSPRQGNTYEQYFGPGTRLTVT.

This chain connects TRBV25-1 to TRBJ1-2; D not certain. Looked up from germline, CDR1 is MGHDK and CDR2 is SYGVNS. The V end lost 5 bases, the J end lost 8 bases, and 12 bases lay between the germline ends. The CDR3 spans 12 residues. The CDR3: CASSSITSGYTF. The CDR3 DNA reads TGTGCCAGCAGTTCGATAACTAGCGGCTACACCTTC.

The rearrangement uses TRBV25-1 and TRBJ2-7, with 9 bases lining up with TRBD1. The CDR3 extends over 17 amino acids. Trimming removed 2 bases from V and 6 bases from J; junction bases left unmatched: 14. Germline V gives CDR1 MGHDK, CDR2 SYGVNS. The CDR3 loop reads CASSESKPGQGLGEQYF. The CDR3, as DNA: TGTGCCAGCAGTGAAAGCAAACCCGGACAGGGGCTTGGCGAGCAGTACTTC.

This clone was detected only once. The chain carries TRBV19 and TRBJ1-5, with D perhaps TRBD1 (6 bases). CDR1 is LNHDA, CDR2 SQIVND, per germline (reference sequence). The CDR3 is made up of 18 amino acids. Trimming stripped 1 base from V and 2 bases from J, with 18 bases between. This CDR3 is CASSIGKQGLLGNQPQHF. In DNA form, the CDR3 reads TGTGCCAGTAGTATAGGTAAACAGGGTCTTTTGGGCAATCAGCCCCAGCATTTT.

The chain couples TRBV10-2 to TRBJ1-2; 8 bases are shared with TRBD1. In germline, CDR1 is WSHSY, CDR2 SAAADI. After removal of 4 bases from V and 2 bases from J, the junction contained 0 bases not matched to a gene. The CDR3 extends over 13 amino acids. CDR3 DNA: TGCGCCAGCAGTGGGACAGGGAACTATGGCTACACCTTC. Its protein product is CASSGTGNYGYTF.